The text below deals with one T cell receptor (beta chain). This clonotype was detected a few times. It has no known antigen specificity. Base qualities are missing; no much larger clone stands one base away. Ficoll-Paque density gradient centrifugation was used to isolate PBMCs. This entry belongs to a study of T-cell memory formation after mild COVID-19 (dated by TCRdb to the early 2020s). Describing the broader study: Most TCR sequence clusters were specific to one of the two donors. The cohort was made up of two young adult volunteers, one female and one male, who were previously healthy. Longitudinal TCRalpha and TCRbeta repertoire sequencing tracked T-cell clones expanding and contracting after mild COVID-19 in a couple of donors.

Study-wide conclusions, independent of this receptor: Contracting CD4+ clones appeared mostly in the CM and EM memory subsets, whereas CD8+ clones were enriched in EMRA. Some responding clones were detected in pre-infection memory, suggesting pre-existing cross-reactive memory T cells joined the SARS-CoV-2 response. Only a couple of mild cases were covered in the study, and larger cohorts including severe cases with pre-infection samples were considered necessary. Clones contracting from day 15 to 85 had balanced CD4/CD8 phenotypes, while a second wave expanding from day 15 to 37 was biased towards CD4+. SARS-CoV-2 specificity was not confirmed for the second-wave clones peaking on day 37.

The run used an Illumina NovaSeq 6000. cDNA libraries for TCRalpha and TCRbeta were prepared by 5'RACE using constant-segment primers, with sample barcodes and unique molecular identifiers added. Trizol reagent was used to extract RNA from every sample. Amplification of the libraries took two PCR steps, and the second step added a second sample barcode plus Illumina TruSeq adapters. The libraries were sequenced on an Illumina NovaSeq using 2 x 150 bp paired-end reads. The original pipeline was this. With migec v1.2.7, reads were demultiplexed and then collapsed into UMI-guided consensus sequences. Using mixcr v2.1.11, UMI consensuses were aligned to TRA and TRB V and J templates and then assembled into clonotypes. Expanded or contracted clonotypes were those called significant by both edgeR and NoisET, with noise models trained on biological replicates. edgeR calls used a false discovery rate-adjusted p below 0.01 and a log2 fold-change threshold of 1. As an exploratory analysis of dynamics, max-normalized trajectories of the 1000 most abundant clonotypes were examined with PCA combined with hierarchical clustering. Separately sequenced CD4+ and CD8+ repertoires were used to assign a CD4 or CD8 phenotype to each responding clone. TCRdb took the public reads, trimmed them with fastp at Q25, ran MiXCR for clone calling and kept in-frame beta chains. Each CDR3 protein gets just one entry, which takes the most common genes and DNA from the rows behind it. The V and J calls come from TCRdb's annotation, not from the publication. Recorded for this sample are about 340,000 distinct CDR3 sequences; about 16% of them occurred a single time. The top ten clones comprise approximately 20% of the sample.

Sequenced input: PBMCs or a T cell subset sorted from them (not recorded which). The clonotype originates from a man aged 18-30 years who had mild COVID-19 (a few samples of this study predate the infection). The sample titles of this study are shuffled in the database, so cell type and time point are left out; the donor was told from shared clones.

This receptor carries the CDR3 CASSFTRNLMNTEAFF. The nucleotide sequence is TGCGCCAGCAGCTTCACACGGAACCTCATGAACACTGAAGCTTTCTTT. The V and J segments used are TRBV5-1 and TRBJ1-1; no confident D gene assignment can be made. The germline V gene supplies CDR1 SGHRS and CDR2 YFSETQ. V lost 2 bases and J lost 0 bases; the stretch between them is 14 bases long. The CDR3 starts with the cysteine, ends with the phenylalanine, and has 16 residues. The CDR3 DNA has 48 bases and is translated from base 1.